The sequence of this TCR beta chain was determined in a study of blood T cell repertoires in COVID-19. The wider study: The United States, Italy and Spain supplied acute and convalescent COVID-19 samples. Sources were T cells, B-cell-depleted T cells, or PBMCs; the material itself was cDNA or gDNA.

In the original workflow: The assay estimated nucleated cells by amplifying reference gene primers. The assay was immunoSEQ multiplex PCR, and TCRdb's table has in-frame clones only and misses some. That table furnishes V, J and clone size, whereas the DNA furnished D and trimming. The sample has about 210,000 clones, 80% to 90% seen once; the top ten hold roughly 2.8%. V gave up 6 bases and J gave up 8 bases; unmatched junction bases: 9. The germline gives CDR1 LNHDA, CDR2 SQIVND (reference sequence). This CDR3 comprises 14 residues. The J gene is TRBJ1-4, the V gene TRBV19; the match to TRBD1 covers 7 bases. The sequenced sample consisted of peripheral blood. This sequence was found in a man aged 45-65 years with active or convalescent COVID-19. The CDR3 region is CASRTTGSVEKLFF. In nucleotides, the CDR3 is TGTGCCAGTAGAACGACAGGGTCCGTAGAAAAACTGTTTTTT.